One and the same sample provided the 16 T cell receptor beta chains below, sequenced in a study of shared clonotypes between healthy human individuals. The data were produced by immunoSEQ multiplex PCR, yet TCRdb's version contains in-frame clones alone and is incomplete. The sample yields 450,000 to 550,000 clones, 79% seen once. The sequenced material came from PBMCs. The receptors were sampled from a woman aged 40 to 50 in good health. Some clones in this sample may be carry-over from other donors' samples.

The chain couples TRBV2 to TRBJ2-1, with 7 bases aligning to TRBD2. The CDR3 spans 15 residues. The V gene's germline CDR1 is SNHLY and CDR2 FYNNEI. Germline trimming cut 8 bases from V and 0 bases from J; bases unmatched to any gene: 7. CDR3 residues: CASGAGGSSYNEQFF. The CDR3 nucleotides read TGTGCCAGCGGGGCGGGCGGGAGCTCCTACAATGAGCAGTTCTTC.

The rearrangement links TRBV20-1 to TRBJ1-1; D gene ambiguous. Between the trimmed V and J ends, which lost 5 bases and 3 bases, there was a span of 7 bases. Looked up from germline, CDR1 is DFQATT and CDR2 is SNEGSKA (reference sequence). This CDR3 comprises 11 residues. CDR3 nucleotide sequence: TGCAGTGCTGCTGTGGACACTGAAGCTTTCTTT. Translation: CSAAVDTEAFF.

This clone was recorded many times. This sequence joins TRBV2 and TRBJ2-1; tentatively, D is TRBD2 (5 bases). This CDR3 comprises 11 residues. Trimming removed 7 bases at V and 5 bases at J, with 6 bases between. Per germline, CDR1 SNHLY and CDR2 FYNNEI. CDR3 protein: CASTGNNEQFF. In nucleotides, the CDR3 is TGTGCCAGCACGGGGAACAATGAGCAGTTCTTC.

This clone was detected only a few times. This chain links TRBV7-9 with TRBJ2-7; the D call may be TRBD1 or TRBD2 (5 bases each). The germline gives CDR1 SEHNR, CDR2 FQNEAQ (reference sequence). CDR3 length: 16 amino acids. V lost 5 bases, J lost 5 bases, and 22 bases lay in between. The CDR3 DNA follows: TGTGCCAGCAGCCAAGACGAGGGGCAGGGCGTCGACGAGCAGTACTTC. Residues: CASSQDEGQGVDEQYF.

About this clone itself: Other DNA sequences in this specimen translate into the identical CDR3. This chain joins TRBV7-2 and TRBJ2-7; TRBD1 is a possible D gene (5 bases). The CDR3 runs to 13 residues. Trimming cost V 2 bases and J 5 bases, with 10 bases left between them. Germline loops: CDR1 SGHTA, CDR2 FQGNSA. CDR3 sequence (DNA): TGTGCCAGCAGCTTAAATAGGGGTGACGAGCAGTACTTC. Translation gives CASSLNRGDEQYF.

This sequence joins TRBV2 and TRBJ2-3; 8 positions match TRBD2. Trimming removed 7 bases from V and 1 base from J; junction bases left unmatched: 4. The CDR3 consists of 14 residues. CDR1 is SNHLY, CDR2 FYNNEI, per germline. The CDR3 here is CASKLAGRTDTQYF. The CDR3 DNA follows: TGTGCCAGCAAATTAGCGGGACGCACAGATACGCAGTATTTT.

This chain connects TRBV11-2 to TRBJ1-2, with 8 bases matching TRBD1. Trimming took 5 bases from V and 4 from J; bases not matched to a gene: 3. Germline loops: CDR1 SGHAT, CDR2 FQNNGV. The CDR3 runs to 13 residues. In nucleotides, the CDR3 is TGTGCCAGCAGCCGAGGACAGGGCTATGGCTACACCTTC. Its translation is CASSRGQGYGYTF.

This clone showed up just a few times. The CDR3: CAIRTGTSEADTQYF. CDR3 nucleotide sequence: TGTGCCATTAGAACCGGGACTAGCGAGGCAGATACGCAGTATTTT. The rearrangement joins TRBV28 to TRBJ2-3; 10 bases are a match to TRBD2. CDR1 and CDR2 (germline): MDHEN, SYDVKM. With V trimmed by 10 bases and J by 4 bases, 11 bases remained unmatched. The CDR3 runs to 15 residues.

To note about this clone: This may come from a read error, since a much larger clone is one base off. The chain carries TRBV7-8 and TRBJ2-3, with 7 bases lining up with TRBD2. J was trimmed by 6 bases and V by 1 base; bases with no gene match: 4. There are 14 residues in the CDR3. Germline V gene lookup returns CDR1 SGHVS and CDR2 FQNEAQ. The CDR3 loop is CASSLGREWDTQYF. The CDR3 DNA reads TGTGCCAGCAGCTTAGGGCGGGAGTGGGATACGCAGTATTTT.

This clone was counted between two and nine times. The chain is built from TRBV6-5 and TRBJ1-1, with D possibly TRBD1 on 5 matching bases. CDR3 length equals 15 residues. The V gene's germline CDR1 is MNHEY and CDR2 SVGAGI. Trimming took 4 bases from V and 0 from J, leaving 12 bases between them. This CDR3 reads CASSSRRGVNTEAFF. DNA for the CDR3: TGTGCCAGCAGTTCCCGCCGGGGGGTGAACACTGAAGCTTTCTTT.

The rearrangement joins TRBV27 to TRBJ1-6; 10 bases are shared with TRBD1. The ends lost 5 bases at V and 5 bases at J; junction bases unmatched: 3. The germline gives CDR1 MNHEY, CDR2 SMNVEV (reference sequence). There are 15 residues in the CDR3. The CDR3 loop reads CASSDRGLNNSPLHF. In nucleotides, the CDR3 is TGTGCCAGCAGTGACAGGGGGCTAAATAATTCACCCCTCCACTTT.

V is TRBV2 and J is TRBJ2-7; TRBD2 agrees at 10 bases. The germline V gene has CDR1 SNHLY and CDR2 FYNNEI. V shed 6 bases and J 5 bases; nucleotides not matched to a gene: 16. The CDR3 has 17 amino acids. The CDR3 bases are TGTGCCAGCAGGGCGACTAGCGGGTCCTTATATAAACACGAGCAGTACTTC. Translated: CASRATSGSLYKHEQYF. The full variable domain, in which reference TRBV2 and TRBJ2-7 provide the parts outside the CDR3, is EPEVTQTPSHQVTQMGQEVILRCVPISNHLYFYWYRQILGQKVEFLVSFYNNEISEKSEIFDDQFSVERPDGSNFTLKIRSTKLEDSAMYFCASRATSGSLYKHEQYFGPGTRLTVT.

V usage is TRBV9 and J usage is TRBJ2-3; D might be TRBD1 (6 bases). Germline V gene sequence: CDR1 SGDLS, CDR2 YYNGEE. The CDR3 runs to 17 residues. The V gene lost 3 bases and the J gene lost 0 bases, with 17 bases spanning the gap. The CDR3 DNA sequence: TGTGCCAGCAGCGCAGGGGCCAGCGGAGCGAGCACAGATACGCAGTATTTT. This sequence encodes CASSAGASGASTDTQYF.

V is TRBV5-1 and J is TRBJ2-7; 10 bases map to TRBD2. Germline values: CDR1 SGHRS, CDR2 YFSETQ. V trimming: 1 base; J trimming: 3 bases; junction bases outside the gene matches: 7. The CDR3 sequence is 16 residues long. In DNA, the CDR3 is TGCGCCAGCAGCTTGCAAGGACTAGCGGTGAACTACGAGCAGTACTTC. Its protein is CASSLQGLAVNYEQYF.

There are a few counts of this clone. The gene calls are TRBV28 and TRBJ2-5; D may match TRBD1 or TRBD2 (6 bases each). The tail of the sequence fits TRBJ2-7 better, so the J call may be wrong. The CDR3 has 11 amino acids. CDR1 is MDHEN, CDR2 SYDVKM, per germline. In nucleotides, the CDR3 is TGTGCCATCATTAGGGGGGACGAGCAGTACTTC. The encoded protein is CAIIRGDEQYF.

This clone was counted once. In DNA form, the CDR3 reads TGTGCCAGCAGTTACCAACCGGGACTAGTAATGGATGAGCAGTTCTTC. It encodes CASSYQPGLVMDEQFF. J is TRBJ2-1 and V is TRBV6-5, with 8 bases matching TRBD2. After removal of 2 bases from V and 8 bases from J, the junction contained 11 bases not matched to a gene. This CDR3 is 16 amino acids long. The germline V gene encodes CDR1 MNHEY and CDR2 SVGAGI.